This T cell receptor beta chain was obtained from a study of T cell responses to AZD1222 COVID-19 vaccine. CDR3 length: 16 amino acids. CDR1 and CDR2 from the germline V gene are SGHTA and FQGTGA. Trimming stripped 1 base from V and 2 bases from J, with 12 bases between. Broader study findings: Seropositive at baseline were only a handful of AZD1222 recipients. Two AZD1222 doses significantly raised spike-specific TCR breadth and depth over controls. Samples come after the peak T cell response, not at day 14. The donor cohort was predominantly white British with a female majority, and clonal diversity may have been underestimated.

Clones were sequenced by immunoSEQ multiplex PCR, and TCRdb holds only the in-frame ones, with some missing. This table has 180,000 or so clones, 88% appearing once. As to this clone: Its target is not known.

This specimen consisted of peripheral blood, obtained 28 days after the second AZD1222 dose. The source is an adult who received the AZD1222 COVID-19 vaccine. The rearrangement uses TRBV7-3 and TRBJ2-1, with D possibly being TRBD1 (6 bases). In nucleotides, the CDR3 is TGTGCCAGCAGCTTAAGTGGGGGACATCCCTACAATGAGCAGTTCTTC. This translates into CASSLSGGHPYNEQFF.